This TCR beta chain was retrieved from a study of blood T cell repertoires in COVID-19. Study in general: The United States, Italy and Spain supplied acute and convalescent COVID-19 samples. Nucleic acid was either cDNA or gDNA, and it came from T cells, B-cell-depleted T cells, or PBMCs.

Per germline, CDR1 LGHDT and CDR2 YNNKEL (reference sequence). Trimming at V came to 3 bases and at J to 9 bases, leaving 10 bases not matched to a gene. The CDR3 is 17 amino acids. The authors' processing: Quantification of nucleated cells was approximated via reference gene primer amplification. Data came from immunoSEQ multiplex PCR; TCRdb stores just in-frame clones and leaves some out. Clone size and V and J calls were adopted from that table, with D and trimming inferred from the DNA. The sample has roughly 250,000 clones, under 85% seen once; the top ten hold roughly 4%. This TCR was recovered from a woman aged 40 to 50 with active or convalescent COVID-19. The chain has TRBV3-1 (or the pseudogene TRBV3-2) and TRBJ1-6, with 11 nucleotides matching TRBD1. Source material: peripheral blood. CDR3 coding DNA: TGTGCCAGCAGCCAGCCCCCGGGACAGGGGGTCCGTTCACCCCTCCACTTT. Translation: CASSQPPGQGVRSPLHF.